This TCR beta chain is from a study of T cells expressing NK-cell markers. Whole-study results and caveats: Of the CD8+ T cell pool in roughly six donors, about 1.0-7.0% was accounted for by dominant NKG2C+ clonotypes.

The authors made TCR beta cDNA libraries by 5'RACE template switching. This switching added a universal primer site and UMIs. Each CDR3 protein gets one entry in TCRdb, which reprocessed the 5' RACE reads and gives no DNA. In total, the table holds a few hundred thousand distinct CDR3 sequences. Germline lookup yields CDR1 SGHTA and CDR2 FQGNSA. This CDR3 region has 17 residues. Notes on this clonotype: The antigen is undetermined.

The chain links TRBV7-2 to TRBJ1-1; TCRdb gives TRBD1 as the D gene, but with no DNA this cannot be confirmed. The material sequenced was blood T cells: a sorted CD56 or NKG2C T cell subset, CD4+ or CD8+ T cells, or bulk PBMC T cells (not recorded which). This TCR was recovered from a man aged 18-75 years in good health. CDR3: CASSRLAQWGENTEAFF.